What follows are 7 T cell receptor beta chains derived from one specimen sequenced in a study of pediatric ulcerative colitis. The table came from immunoSEQ multiplex PCR; TCRdb's copy has only in-frame clones and leaves some out. The sample lists tens of thousands of clones; around 80% were seen once. Sequencing was done on a sample of blood. All receptors derive from a boy aged 5-17 years with moderate ulcerative colitis.

The chain combines TRBV6-5 with TRBJ1-1; D gene uncertain. V lost 9 bases and J lost 4, with 15 bases in between. Per germline, CDR1 MNHEY and CDR2 SVGAGI. The CDR3 runs 13 residues. CDR3 bases: TGTGCCAGAAGGCGGGTCCCCCGCACTGAAGCTTTCTTT. This encodes CARRRVPRTEAFF.

The genes are TRBV9 and TRBJ2-3; D may be TRBD2 (5 bases). The V and J ends lost 3 bases and 1 base respectively, with 9 bases between them. The CDR3 runs to 14 residues. Germline V CDR1 and CDR2: SGDLS, YYNGEE. The CDR3 nucleotides read TGTGCCAGCAGCGCCCCCGGGGGCACAGATACGCAGTATTTT. As protein: CASSAPGGTDTQYF.

The chain has TRBV4-1 and TRBJ1-3; D remains ambiguous. CDR1 and CDR2 from the germline V gene are MGHRA and YSYEKL. Trimming removed 0 bases at V and 2 bases at J, with 8 bases between. CDR3 size: 15 residues. The CDR3 protein is CASSQEWTTGNTIYF. The CDR3 region has the DNA TGCGCCAGCAGCCAAGAGTGGACGACTGGAAACACCATATATTTT.

This chain connects TRBV6-5 to TRBJ2-2; D unclear. V was trimmed by 2 bases and J by 1 base, leaving 8 bases between them. CDR1 and CDR2 from the germline V gene are MNHEY and SVGAGI. This CDR3 spans 15 amino acids. CDR3: CASSYTPRNTGELFF. The DNA for the CDR3 is TGTGCCAGCAGTTACACCCCCCGGAACACCGGGGAGCTGTTTTTT.

This sequence joins TRBV10-3 and TRBJ2-1, with no clear D. This CDR3 is built from 13 residues. CDR1 is ENHRY and CDR2 is SYGVKD in the germline V gene. Trimming left V 4 bases short and J 4 bases short, with 8 bases between. This chain's CDR3 is CAISVDLYNEQFF. The CDR3 nucleotides are TGTGCCATCAGTGTCGACTTATACAATGAGCAGTTCTTC.

The count of this clone is one. The chain joins TRBV4-1 to TRBJ2-3; D is possibly TRBD2 (6 bases). Per germline, CDR1 MGHRA and CDR2 YSYEKL. The CDR3 is made up of 15 amino acids. V was trimmed by 2 bases and J by 3 bases, leaving 12 bases between them. The CDR3 region is CASSQIAVTTDTQYF. The CDR3 DNA reads as TGCGCCAGCAGCCAAATAGCGGTCACGACAGATACGCAGTATTTT.

V and J are TRBV19 and TRBJ2-7, with 8 bases matching TRBD2. After removal of 1 base from V and 4 bases from J, the junction contained 3 bases not matched to a gene. The CDR3 runs 14 residues. The germline CDR1 and CDR2 sequences are LNHDA and SQIVND (reference sequence). CDR3 sequence (DNA): TGTGCCAGTAGTATAGTAGCGGGGCAGTACGAGCAGTACTTC. Amino acids: CASSIVAGQYEQYF.